This T cell receptor beta chain is drawn from a study of blood T cells in healthy people across ages. A second PCR, run for about 6 to 11 cycles, used a sample-barcoded 5' primer plus a J-beta primer mix. TCRdb used MiXCR to reprocess the 5' RACE reads, holding one entry per CDR3 protein. The sample records about 1.4 million distinct CDR3 sequences, approximately 59% being singletons. This clonotype was counted a few times. The antigen is not known. Overall study findings and caveats: Estimated diversity that came from one million T cells was considered an underestimate.

The V gene's germline CDR1 is SGHRS and CDR2 YFSETQ. V was trimmed by 1 base and J by 5 bases, leaving 15 bases between them. The CDR3 sequence is 15 residues long. The specimen was blood. V is TRBV5-1 and J is TRBJ2-5, with D maybe TRBD2 (6 bases). This sequence originates from a man aged 18 to 30 in good health. The CDR3 region has the DNA TGCGCCAGCAGCTTGCGGCACGGGGGATTGGAGACCCAGTACTTC. Translated, it gives CASSLRHGGLETQYF.